This TCR beta chain originates from a study of blood T cells in healthy people across ages. Broader study findings: Per million T cells, the diversity of TCR beta decreased roughly linearly as age advanced.

Alongside a J-beta primer mix, a sample-barcoded 5' primer served in a second PCR lasting roughly 6 to 11 cycles. TCRdb redid the calling of the 5' RACE reads with MiXCR, one entry per CDR3 protein. The data contain 800,000 or so distinct CDR3 sequences, about 25% of them singletons. About this clonotype: Its target is unknown.

Deletions cut 6 bases from V and 0 bases from J, with 8 bases between. CDR3 length equals 14 residues. The germline V gene encodes CDR1 ENHRY and CDR2 SYGVKD. The sample was also reused in another study, on T cells of mothers and their children. That source adds: A few healthy Caucasian mothers and their six children donated.

The genes are TRBV10-3 and TRBJ1-4; D is unresolved. The source of this sequence is a boy aged 5-17 years in good health. The material sequenced was blood. The CDR3, as DNA: TGTGCCATCAGGGCAGGACCAACTAATGAAAAACTGTTTTTT. Protein sequence: CAIRAGPTNEKLFF.